This T cell receptor beta chain was retrieved from a study of CD8 T cells in ankylosing spondylitis. Study findings and constraints: Reactive arthritis synovial fluid and blood previously showed some of these motif variants.

There are many counts of this clonotype. Antigen specificity is unknown. CDR3 length: 19 amino acids. Germline V gives CDR1 MNHEY, CDR2 SVGEGT. The V segment lost 2 bases and the J segment 0 bases; nucleotides outside the gene matches: 13. TCRdb called the 5' RACE reads again in MiXCR, with one record for every CDR3 protein. In the table there are approximately 88,000 distinct CDR3 sequences, 8.5% to 9% of which are singletons. The chain joins TRBV6-2 or TRBV6-3 to TRBJ1-2, with TRBD1 matching over 9 bases. The TCR comes from a male donor with ankylosing spondylitis or in good health (not recorded which). The sequenced sample consisted of blood, either unsorted or a sorted T cell fraction (not recorded which). CDR3 in amino acids: CASSYHSTGTGPSNYGYTF. The CDR3 DNA reads TGTGCCAGCAGTTACCATTCTACCGGGACAGGGCCCTCTAACTATGGCTACACCTTC.